The 5 T cell receptor beta chains given below trace back to one sample, sequenced in a study of T cell repertoires in cytomegalovirus infection. TCRdb analysed the reads with MiXCR anew, one entry per CDR3 protein. The data contain roughly 230,000 distinct CDR3 sequences, about 18% of them singletons. Source material: CD8+ T cells from PBMCs. The receptors were sampled from a human donor in good health (CMV status not recorded). Some clones in this sample may be carry-over from other donors' samples.

The chain is built from TRBV29-1 and TRBJ1-2, with D possibly TRBD1 on 5 matching bases. The CDR3 sequence is 14 residues long. Trimming took 6 bases from V and 3 from J, leaving 17 bases between them. Germline lookup yields CDR1 SQVTM and CDR2 ANQGSEA. The CDR3 sequence is CSVAVGGLDYGYTF. The CDR3 nucleotides are TGCAGCGTCGCCGTCGGGGGTTTGGACTATGGCTACACCTTC.

This chain connects TRBV20-1 to TRBJ2-2; 9 nucleotides agree with TRBD1. The trim removed 6 bases at V and 4 bases at J, leaving 12 bases unmatched. CDR3 length: 16 residues. The V gene's germline CDR1 is DFQATT and CDR2 SNEGSKA (reference sequence). The CDR3 reads CSAKPPGTGPTGELFF. CDR3 coding DNA: TGCAGTGCAAAGCCCCCCGGGACAGGGCCCACCGGGGAGCTGTTTTTT.

In this sample, this clonotype turned up a few times. This rearrangement joins TRBV11-2 to TRBJ1-1; a possible D gene is TRBD1 (5 bases). V was pared by 1 base and J by 4 bases, with 13 bases between. The length of the CDR3 is 15 residues. Per germline, CDR1 SGHAT and CDR2 FQNNGV. CDR3 bases: TGTGCCAGCAGCTTAGGACTGTCCGGGGGCACTGAAGCTTTCTTT. Translation gives CASSLGLSGGTEAFF. Together with reference TRBV11-2 and TRBJ1-1, the CDR3 gives the full variable domain: EAGVAQSPRYKIIEKRQSVAFWCNPISGHATLYWYQQILGQGPKLLIQFQNNGVVDDSQLPKDRFSAERLKGVDSTLKIQPAKLEDSAVYLCASSLGLSGGTEAFFGQGTRLTVV.

With regard to this clonotype: A much larger clone differs from this one at a single base, so this may be a read error. The genes are TRBV6-6 and TRBJ2-3; maybe TRBD2 (5 bases). Germline V CDR1 and CDR2: MNHNY, SVGAGI (reference sequence). CDR3 length: 12 residues. Trimming cost V 7 bases and J 4 bases, with 9 bases left between them. The CDR3 reads CASKNGADTQYF. Here the CDR3 DNA reads TGTGCCAGCAAGAACGGGGCAGATACGCAGTATTTT.

The J gene is TRBJ1-6, the V gene TRBV2; the match to TRBD1 covers 7 bases. The trim removed 2 bases at V and 7 bases at J, leaving 5 bases unmatched. CDR3 length: 15 residues. The germline CDR1 and CDR2 sequences are SNHLY and FYNNEI. CDR3 amino acids: CASSERGTVNSPLHF. The CDR3 coding sequence is TGTGCCAGCAGTGAAAGGGGGACAGTGAATTCACCCCTCCACTTT.